This TCR beta chain was sequenced during a study of Ad26.COV2.S vaccination and SARS-CoV-2 variants. V lost 6 bases and J lost 4, with 10 bases in between. The CDR3 spans 13 residues. CDR1 is LGHDT, CDR2 YNNKEL, per germline (reference sequence). Noted treatment: some 19 received Ad26.COV2.S at low or high dose, single or two shots; 5 received placebo; per-sample allocation not given. Specimen acquisition occurred on day 63 following the initial vaccine or placebo injection. Method: immunoSEQ multiplex PCR; TCRdb's copy keeps in-frame clones and lacks some. The table has hundreds of thousands of clones, 86% seen once; the top ten hold about 11%.

This receptor was obtained from a person between 18 and 65 years old who received the Ad26.COV2.S COVID-19 vaccine or a placebo. The rearrangement joins TRBV3-1 (or the pseudogene TRBV3-2) to TRBJ1-5, with D possibly matching TRBD1 (5 bases). The starting material was peripheral blood, obtained in a trial of Ad26.COV2.S vaccine versus placebo. The CDR3: CASSNGGNQPQHF. The CDR3 DNA is TGTGCCAGCAGTAATGGGGGGAATCAGCCCCAGCATTTT.